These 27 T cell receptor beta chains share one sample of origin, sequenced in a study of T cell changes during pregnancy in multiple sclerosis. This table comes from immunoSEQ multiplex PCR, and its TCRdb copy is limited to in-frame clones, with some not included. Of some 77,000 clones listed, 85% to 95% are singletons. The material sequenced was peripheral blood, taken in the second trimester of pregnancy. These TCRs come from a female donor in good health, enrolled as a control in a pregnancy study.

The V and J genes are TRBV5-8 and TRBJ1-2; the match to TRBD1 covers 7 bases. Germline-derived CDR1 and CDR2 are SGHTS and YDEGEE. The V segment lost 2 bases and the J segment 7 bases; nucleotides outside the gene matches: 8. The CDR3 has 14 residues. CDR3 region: CASSLDRESGGYTF. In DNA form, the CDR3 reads TGTGCCAGCAGCTTAGACAGGGAATCTGGTGGCTACACCTTC.

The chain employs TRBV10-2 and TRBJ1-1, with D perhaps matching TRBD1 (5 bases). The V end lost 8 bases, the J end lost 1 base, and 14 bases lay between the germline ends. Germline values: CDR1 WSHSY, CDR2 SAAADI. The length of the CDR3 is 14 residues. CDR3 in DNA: TGCGCCAGCTTACTCGGCGGGGGGAACACTGAAGCTTTCTTT. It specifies CASLLGGGNTEAFF.

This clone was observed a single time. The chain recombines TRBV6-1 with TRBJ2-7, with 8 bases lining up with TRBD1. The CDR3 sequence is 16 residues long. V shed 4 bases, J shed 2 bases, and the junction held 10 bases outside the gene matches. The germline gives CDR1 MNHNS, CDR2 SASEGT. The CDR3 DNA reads TGTGCCAGCAGTGGAGTAAGGGACAGGACGACCTACGAGCAGTACTTC. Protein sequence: CASSGVRDRTTYEQYF.

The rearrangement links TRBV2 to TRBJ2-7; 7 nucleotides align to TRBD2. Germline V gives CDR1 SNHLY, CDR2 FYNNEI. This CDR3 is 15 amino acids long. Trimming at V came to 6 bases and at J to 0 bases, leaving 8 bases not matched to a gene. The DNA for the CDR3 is TGTGCCAGCAGGGAAACAGGCGGGAGCTCCTACGAGCAGTACTTC. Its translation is CASRETGGSSYEQYF.

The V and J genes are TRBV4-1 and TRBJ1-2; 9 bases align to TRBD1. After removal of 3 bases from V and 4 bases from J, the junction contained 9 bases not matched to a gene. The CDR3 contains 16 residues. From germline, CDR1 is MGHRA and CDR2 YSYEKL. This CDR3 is CASSQGPGTGFYGYTF. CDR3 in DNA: TGCGCCAGCAGCCAGGGTCCCGGGACAGGGTTCTATGGCTACACCTTC.

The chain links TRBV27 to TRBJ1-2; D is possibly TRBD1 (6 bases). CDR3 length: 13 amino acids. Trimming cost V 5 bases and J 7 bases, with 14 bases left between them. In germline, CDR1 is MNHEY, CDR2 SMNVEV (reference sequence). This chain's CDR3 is CASSADSGGGYTF. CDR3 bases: TGTGCCAGCAGTGCGGACAGTGGTGGTGGCTACACCTTC.

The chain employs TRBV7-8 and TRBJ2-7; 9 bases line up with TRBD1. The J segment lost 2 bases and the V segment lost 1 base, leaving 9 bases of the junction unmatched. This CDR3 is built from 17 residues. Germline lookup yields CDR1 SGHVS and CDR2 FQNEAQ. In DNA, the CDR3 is TGTGCCAGCAGCTTAGAGGGACAGGGTAATCCGCCCTACGAGCAGTACTTC. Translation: CASSLEGQGNPPYEQYF. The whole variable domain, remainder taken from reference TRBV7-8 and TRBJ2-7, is GAGVSQSPRYKVAKRGQDVALRCDPISGHVSLFWYQQALGQGPEFLTYFQNEAQLDKSGLPSDRFFAERPEGSVSTLKIQRTQQEDSAVYLCASSLEGQGNPPYEQYFGPGTRLTVT.

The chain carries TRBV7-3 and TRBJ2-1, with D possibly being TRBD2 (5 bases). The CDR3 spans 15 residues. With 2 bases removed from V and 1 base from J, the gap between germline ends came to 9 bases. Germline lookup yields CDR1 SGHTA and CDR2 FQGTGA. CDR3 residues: CASSLQSGSYNEQFF. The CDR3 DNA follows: TGTGCCAGCAGCTTACAAAGCGGTTCCTACAATGAGCAGTTCTTC.

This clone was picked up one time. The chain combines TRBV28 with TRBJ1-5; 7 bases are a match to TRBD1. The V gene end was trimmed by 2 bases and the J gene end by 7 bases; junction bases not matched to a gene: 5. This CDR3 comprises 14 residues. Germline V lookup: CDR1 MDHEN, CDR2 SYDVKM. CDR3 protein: CASSLVTGTQPQHF. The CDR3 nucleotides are TGTGCCAGCAGTTTAGTGACAGGGACCCAGCCCCAGCATTTT.

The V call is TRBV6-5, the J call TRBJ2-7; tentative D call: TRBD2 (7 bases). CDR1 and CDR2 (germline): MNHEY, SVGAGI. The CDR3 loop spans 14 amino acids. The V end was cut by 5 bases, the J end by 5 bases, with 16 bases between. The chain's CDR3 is CASSTLGGDNEQYF. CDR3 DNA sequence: TGTGCCAGCAGTACTCTGGGGGGGGACAACGAGCAGTACTTC.

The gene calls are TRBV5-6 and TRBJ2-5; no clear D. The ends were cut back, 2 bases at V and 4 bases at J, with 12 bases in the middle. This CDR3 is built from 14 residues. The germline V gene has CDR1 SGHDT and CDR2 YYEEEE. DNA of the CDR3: TGTGCCAGCAGCTTAGCCGGCCGGAGAGAGACCCAGTACTTC. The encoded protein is CASSLAGRRETQYF. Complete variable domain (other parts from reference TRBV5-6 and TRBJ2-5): DAGVTQSPTHLIKTRGQQVTLRCSPKSGHDTVSWYQQALGQGPQFIFQYYEEEERQRGNFPDRFSGHQFPNYSSELNVNALLLGDSALYLCASSLAGRRETQYFGPGTRLLVL.

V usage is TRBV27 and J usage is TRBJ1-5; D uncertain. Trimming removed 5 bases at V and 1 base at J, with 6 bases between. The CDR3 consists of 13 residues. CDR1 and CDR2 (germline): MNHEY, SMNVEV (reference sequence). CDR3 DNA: TGTGCCAGCAGTCTAGGAAGCAATCAGCCCCAGCATTTT. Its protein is CASSLGSNQPQHF.

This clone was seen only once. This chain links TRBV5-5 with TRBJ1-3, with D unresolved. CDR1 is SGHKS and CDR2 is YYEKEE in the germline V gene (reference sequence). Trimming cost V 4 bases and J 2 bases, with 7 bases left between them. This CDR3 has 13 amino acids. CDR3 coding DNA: TGTGCCAGCAGCCGGGTTGCTGGAAACACCATATATTTT. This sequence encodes CASSRVAGNTIYF.

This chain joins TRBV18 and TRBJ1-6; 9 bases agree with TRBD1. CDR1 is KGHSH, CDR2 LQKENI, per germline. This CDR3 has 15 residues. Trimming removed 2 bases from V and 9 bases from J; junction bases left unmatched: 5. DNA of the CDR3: TGTGCCAGCTCACCAGACCGGGACAGGGCTTCACCCCTCCACTTT. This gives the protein CASSPDRDRASPLHF.

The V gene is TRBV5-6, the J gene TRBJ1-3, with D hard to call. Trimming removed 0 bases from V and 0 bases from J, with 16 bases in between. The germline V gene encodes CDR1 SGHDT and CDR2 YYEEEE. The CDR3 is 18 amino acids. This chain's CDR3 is CASSLVSAGSGSGNTIYF. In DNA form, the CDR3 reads TGTGCCAGCAGCTTGGTGTCGGCGGGTTCTGGCTCTGGAAACACCATATATTTT.

CDR3 bases: TGTGCCAGCAGCTCCGGACAGAACTACGAGCAGTACTTC. Amino acid sequence: CASSSGQNYEQYF. The chain recombines TRBV7-3 with TRBJ2-7; tentatively, D is TRBD1 (6 bases). Trimming took off 4 bases at V and 3 bases at J, with 10 bases between the two ends. The CDR3 runs to 13 residues. Germline assignment: CDR1 SGHTA and CDR2 FQGTGA.

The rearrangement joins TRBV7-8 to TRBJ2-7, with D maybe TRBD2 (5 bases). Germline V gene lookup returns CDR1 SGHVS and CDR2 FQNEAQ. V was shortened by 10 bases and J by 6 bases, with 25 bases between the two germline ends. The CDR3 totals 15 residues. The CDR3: CATQPSRGIGLEQYF. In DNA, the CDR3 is TGTGCCACCCAGCCCTCCCGGGGAATTGGACTCGAGCAGTACTTC.

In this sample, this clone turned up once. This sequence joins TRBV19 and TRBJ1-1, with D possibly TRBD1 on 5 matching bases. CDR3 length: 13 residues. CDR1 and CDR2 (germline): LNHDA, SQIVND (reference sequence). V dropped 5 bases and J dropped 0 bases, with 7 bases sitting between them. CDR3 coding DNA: TGTGCCAGTAGTGCGGGGCTGAACACTGAAGCTTTCTTT. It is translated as CASSAGLNTEAFF.

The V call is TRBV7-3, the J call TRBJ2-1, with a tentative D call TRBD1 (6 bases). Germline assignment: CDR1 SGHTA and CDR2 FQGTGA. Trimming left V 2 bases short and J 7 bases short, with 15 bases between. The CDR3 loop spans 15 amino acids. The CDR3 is CASSLVSGVANEQFF. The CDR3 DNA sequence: TGTGCCAGCAGCTTAGTTTCAGGGGTAGCGAATGAGCAGTTCTTC.

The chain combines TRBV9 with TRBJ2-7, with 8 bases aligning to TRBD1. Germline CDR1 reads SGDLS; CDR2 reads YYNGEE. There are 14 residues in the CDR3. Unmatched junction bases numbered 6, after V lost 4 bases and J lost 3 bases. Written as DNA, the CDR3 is TGTGCCAGCAGCTTAAGGACAGGGTACTACGAGCAGTACTTC. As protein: CASSLRTGYYEQYF.

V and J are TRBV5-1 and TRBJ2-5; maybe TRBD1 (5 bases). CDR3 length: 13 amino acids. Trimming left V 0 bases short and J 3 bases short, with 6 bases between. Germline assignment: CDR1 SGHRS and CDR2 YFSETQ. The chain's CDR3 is CASSLAGKETQYF. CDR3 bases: TGCGCCAGCAGCTTGGCAGGGAAAGAGACCCAGTACTTC. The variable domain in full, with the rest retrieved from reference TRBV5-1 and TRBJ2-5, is KAGVTQTPRYLIKTRGQQVTLSCSPISGHRSVSWYQQTPGQGLQFLFEYFSETQRNKGNFPGRFSGRQFSNSRSEMNVSTLELGDSALYLCASSLAGKETQYFGPGTRLLVL.

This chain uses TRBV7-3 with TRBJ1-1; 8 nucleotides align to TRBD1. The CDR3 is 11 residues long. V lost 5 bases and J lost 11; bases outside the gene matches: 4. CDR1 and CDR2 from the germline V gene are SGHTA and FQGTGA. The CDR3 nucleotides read TGTGCCAGCAGCCCAGGGGGCGCGGCTTTCTTT. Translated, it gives CASSPGGAAFF.

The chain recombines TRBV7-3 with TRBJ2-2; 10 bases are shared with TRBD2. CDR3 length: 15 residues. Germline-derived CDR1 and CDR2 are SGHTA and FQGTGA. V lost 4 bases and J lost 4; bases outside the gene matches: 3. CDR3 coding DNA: TGTGCCAGCAGCTACAGCGGGGGGGCCACCGGGGAGCTGTTTTTT. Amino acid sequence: CASSYSGGATGELFF.

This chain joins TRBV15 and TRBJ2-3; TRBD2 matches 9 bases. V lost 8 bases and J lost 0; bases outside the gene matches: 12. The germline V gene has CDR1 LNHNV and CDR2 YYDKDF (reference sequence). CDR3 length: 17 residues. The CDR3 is CATDQAGGTLSTDTQYF. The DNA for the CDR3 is TGTGCCACCGATCAGGCGGGGGGGACTCTTAGCACAGATACGCAGTATTTT.

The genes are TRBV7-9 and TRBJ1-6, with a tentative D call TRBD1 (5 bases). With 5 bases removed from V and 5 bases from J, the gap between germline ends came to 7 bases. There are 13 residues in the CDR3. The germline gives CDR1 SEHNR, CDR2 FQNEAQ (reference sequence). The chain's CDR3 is CASSRQNNSPLHF. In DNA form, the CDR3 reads TGTGCCAGCAGCCGACAGAATAATTCACCCCTCCACTTT. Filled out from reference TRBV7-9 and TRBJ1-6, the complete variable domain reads DTGVSQNPRHKITKRGQNVTFRCDPISEHNRLYWYRQTLGQGPEFLTYFQNEAQLEKSRLLSDRFSAERPKGSFSTLEIQRTEQGDSAMYLCASSRQNNSPLHFGNGTRLTVT.

CDR3 amino acids: CASSHDRGNEKLFF. The CDR3 DNA sequence: TGTGCCAGCAGCCACGACAGGGGTAATGAAAAACTGTTTTTT. V and J are TRBV7-6 and TRBJ1-4, with TRBD1 matching over 8 bases. This CDR3 has 14 amino acids. V was pared by 5 bases and J by 4 bases, with 3 bases of the junction left unmatched. Germline lookup yields CDR1 SGHVS and CDR2 FNYEAQ.

CDR3 coding DNA: TGTGCCAGCAGCTTAGCGAAGTCGAGCTCCTACAATGAGCAGTTCTTC. Amino acids: CASSLAKSSSYNEQFF. This chain uses TRBV7-9 with TRBJ2-1; D remains ambiguous. The CDR3 has 16 residues. V lost 0 bases and J 0 bases, leaving 9 bases between the germline ends. CDR1 is SEHNR and CDR2 is FQNEAQ in the germline V gene (reference sequence).